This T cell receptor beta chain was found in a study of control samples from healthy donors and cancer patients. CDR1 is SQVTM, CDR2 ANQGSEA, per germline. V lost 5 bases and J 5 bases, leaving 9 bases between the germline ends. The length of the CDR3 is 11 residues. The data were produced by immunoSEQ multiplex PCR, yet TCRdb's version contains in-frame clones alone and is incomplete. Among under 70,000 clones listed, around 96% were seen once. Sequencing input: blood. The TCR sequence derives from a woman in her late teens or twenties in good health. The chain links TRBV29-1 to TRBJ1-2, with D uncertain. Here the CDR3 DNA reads TGCAGCGTTCTGTTCCTATATGGCTACACCTTC. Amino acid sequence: CSVLFLYGYTF.